Listed below are T cell receptor beta chains from one sample, sequenced in a study of chemoradiotherapy in HPV16-positive cancers. TCRdb keeps only in-frame clones here, not all; method: immunoSEQ multiplex PCR. The data show about 8,900 clones, 80% to 90% seen once. This specimen was tumor tissue, taken from a patient who underwent chemoradiotherapy. These receptors were taken from a human donor with HPV-associated anogenital cancer. Both conserved end residues are part of each CDR3. The order of the fields is CDR3 protein, V gene, clone size. Clone sizes are given selectively: once, few, many, or a class where the clone is expanded.

cdr3_aa: CASSISPDTYEQYF
v_call: TRBV19
clone_size: .

cdr3_aa: CASRPHGRPSGGDTQYF
v_call: TRBV10-2
clone_size: .

cdr3_aa: CASTVGTAGQPQHF
v_call: TRBV2
clone_size: .

cdr3_aa: CAWSGDWEETQYF
v_call: TRBV30
clone_size: once

cdr3_aa: CASRPQGDRETQYF
v_call: TRBV6-1
clone_size: .

cdr3_aa: CASSQDGGLTYNEQFF
v_call: TRBV4-2
clone_size: .

cdr3_aa: CASSSNSGQGYSPLHF
v_call: TRBV6-6
clone_size: .

cdr3_aa: CASSPDGDTDTQYF
v_call: TRBV7-7
clone_size: .

cdr3_aa: CASSERRQVGFEQYF
v_call: TRBV6-1
clone_size: .

cdr3_aa: CAWGTGSGNTIYF
v_call: TRBV30
clone_size: once

cdr3_aa: CASSQDRPNQPQHF
v_call: TRBV2
clone_size: .

cdr3_aa: CATSRDQNPYGYTF
v_call: TRBV15
clone_size: few

cdr3_aa: CASRAPPGNEQYF
v_call: TRBV19
clone_size: .

cdr3_aa: CASAMDRVWQPQHF
v_call: TRBV12-5
clone_size: .

cdr3_aa: CASSYRRTGANTEAFF
v_call: TRBV7-9
clone_size: .

cdr3_aa: CASSRPGRDTQYF
v_call: TRBV4-2
clone_size: .

cdr3_aa: CATSRDQAGSRGYTF
v_call: TRBV15
clone_size: .

cdr3_aa: CASSLTFFVNEQFF
v_call: TRBV7-9
clone_size: once

cdr3_aa: CAWSEKLAGPQETQYF
v_call: TRBV30
clone_size: .

cdr3_aa: CASSIGGTGELFF
v_call: TRBV19
clone_size: .

cdr3_aa: CASSSGGNHMNTEAFF
v_call: TRBV5-6
clone_size: .

cdr3_aa: CATRYKGSYEQYF
v_call: TRBV19
clone_size: .

cdr3_aa: CASSLVGPRAYEQYF
v_call: TRBV7-9
clone_size: .

cdr3_aa: CASSRDRARAGELFF
v_call: TRBV7-6
clone_size: .

cdr3_aa: CASSQRRADGYTF
v_call: TRBV7-9
clone_size: few

cdr3_aa: CASSQMGAPSYNEQFF
v_call: TRBV14
clone_size: .